A single sample gave rise to the 16 T cell receptor beta chains below, sequenced in a study of T cell responses to AZD1222 COVID-19 vaccine. Using immunoSEQ multiplex PCR, the repertoire was profiled, and TCRdb retains in-frame clones only, with some absent. Here the sample spans roughly 150,000 clones, about nine tenths being singletons. Sequences were derived from peripheral blood, sampled 28 days after the second AZD1222 dose. The source is an adult who received the AZD1222 COVID-19 vaccine.

The chain carries TRBV5-6 and TRBJ2-3; TRBD2 matches at 8 bases. The germline V gene encodes CDR1 SGHDT and CDR2 YYEEEE. The ends lost 3 bases at V and 4 bases at J; junction bases unmatched: 4. The CDR3 spans 14 residues. CDR3 sequence (DNA): TGTGCCAGCAGCTCGGGACTAGGCTCAGATACGCAGTATTTT. Its protein is CASSSGLGSDTQYF.

J is TRBJ1-5 and V is TRBV2; 11 bases fit TRBD1. Germline V gene lookup returns CDR1 SNHLY and CDR2 FYNNEI. The CDR3 runs 15 residues. V shed 6 bases, J shed 3 bases, and the junction held 4 bases outside the gene matches. The CDR3 protein is CASRRTGGFNQPQHF. For the CDR3, the DNA is TGTGCCAGCAGGAGGACAGGGGGCTTCAATCAGCCCCAGCATTTT.

The chain has TRBV15 and TRBJ2-7; TRBD1 is a possible D gene (7 bases). The germline CDR1 and CDR2 sequences are LNHNV and YYDKDF (reference sequence). V shed 0 bases and J shed 5 bases, with 20 bases lying between them. This CDR3 contains 17 residues. CDR3 protein: CATSREAAGGNRNEQYF. In nucleotides, the CDR3 is TGTGCCACCAGCAGAGAGGCCGCAGGGGGGAACAGGAACGAGCAGTACTTC. Together with reference TRBV15 and TRBJ2-7, the CDR3 gives the full variable domain: DAMVIQNPRYQVTQFGKPVTLSCSQTLNHNVMYWYQQKSSQAPKLLFHYYDKDFNNEADTPDNFQSRRPNTSFCFLDIRSPGLGDTAMYLCATSREAAGGNRNEQYFGPGTRLTVT.

This clone appeared a few times. The chain employs TRBV9 and TRBJ2-5, with D uncertain. Germline CDR1 is SGDLS and CDR2 is YYNGEE. CDR3 length equals 13 residues. With 4 bases removed from V and 3 bases from J, the gap between germline ends came to 10 bases. The CDR3 loop reads CASSKISEETQYF. The CDR3 DNA sequence: TGTGCCAGCAGCAAGATTAGTGAAGAGACCCAGTACTTC.

This rearrangement joins TRBV5-6 to TRBJ1-6; TRBD1 agrees at 8 bases. Germline CDR1 SGHDT, CDR2 YYEEEE. V was clipped by 4 bases and J by 6 bases; unmatched bases: 15. CDR3 size: 18 residues. CDR3 residues: CASSRGVGQGSGNSPLHF. As DNA, the CDR3 is TGTGCCAGCAGCCGGGGGGTAGGACAGGGTAGCGGTAATTCACCCCTCCACTTT.

This chain connects TRBV7-9 to TRBJ1-1; D possibly corresponds to TRBD1 (5 bases). The CDR3 runs 16 residues. Per the germline V gene, CDR1 is SEHNR and CDR2 is FQNEAQ (reference sequence). V was trimmed by 4 bases and J by 3 bases, leaving 18 bases between them. The CDR3 DNA reads as TGTGCCAGCAGCTCGACAGCTCGTGGAGGGGACACTGAAGCTTTCTTT. Translating gives CASSSTARGGDTEAFF.

The chain carries TRBV3-1 (or the pseudogene TRBV3-2) and TRBJ2-2; D call uncertain. The CDR3 sequence is 13 residues long. Trimming shortened V by 1 base and J by 4 bases, and 4 bases separated the two germline ends. Germline lookup yields CDR1 LGHDT and CDR2 YNNKEL (reference sequence). DNA for the CDR3: TGTGCCAGCAGCCAAGTGTCCACCGGGGAGCTGTTTTTT. Its protein product is CASSQVSTGELFF.

The CDR3 DNA reads as TGTGCCACCAGTGACGGGACCAAAAGGAATGAGCAGTTCTTC. This codes for CATSDGTKRNEQFF. The V gene is TRBV24-1, the J gene TRBJ2-1, with D perhaps being TRBD1 or TRBD2 (5 bases each). Deletions cut 4 bases from V and 7 bases from J, with 13 bases between. The germline V gene has CDR1 KGHDR and CDR2 SFDVKD. The CDR3 runs 14 residues.

Written as DNA, the CDR3 is TGTGCCAGCAGTGAGGGCAGGGGGCGAGAGGCCAACGTCCTGACTTTC. Amino acids: CASSEGRGREANVLTF. V usage is TRBV2 and J usage is TRBJ2-6, with 8 bases fitting TRBD1. The CDR3 loop spans 16 amino acids. The V segment lost 3 bases and the J segment 6 bases; nucleotides outside the gene matches: 7. Per germline, CDR1 SNHLY and CDR2 FYNNEI.

The CDR3 region is CASSLAGTGGNQPQHF. In DNA, the CDR3 is TGTGCCAGCAGCTTAGCCGGGACCGGCGGCAATCAGCCCCAGCATTTT. The chain is built from TRBV7-9 and TRBJ1-5, with a tentative D call TRBD1 (5 bases). With 0 bases removed from V and 2 bases from J, the gap between germline ends came to 11 bases. Germline V gene lookup returns CDR1 SEHNR and CDR2 FQNEAQ (reference sequence). The CDR3 runs to 16 residues.

This chain connects TRBV27 to TRBJ2-7, with 13 nucleotides matching TRBD2. The CDR3 has 15 amino acids. CDR1 is MNHEY, CDR2 SMNVEV, per germline (reference sequence). The V segment lost 5 bases and the J segment 2 bases; nucleotides outside the gene matches: 3. The DNA of the CDR3 is TGTGCCAGCAGTCCTGGGACTAGCGGGACCTACGAGCAGTACTTC. Amino acid sequence: CASSPGTSGTYEQYF.

This chain joins TRBV7-9 and TRBJ2-3, with D perhaps matching TRBD1 (5 bases). Germline assignment: CDR1 SEHNR and CDR2 FQNEAQ (reference sequence). With 5 bases removed from V and 4 bases from J, the gap between germline ends came to 13 bases. The CDR3 sequence is 14 residues long. The CDR3 protein is CASSPRLGADTQYF. The CDR3, as DNA: TGTGCCAGCAGCCCGAGGCTAGGGGCAGATACGCAGTATTTT.

The rearrangement links TRBV28 to TRBJ2-3, with 8 bases that match TRBD2. CDR1 and CDR2 from the germline V gene are MDHEN and SYDVKM. Unmatched junction bases numbered 7, after V lost 5 bases and J lost 0 bases. The CDR3 has 16 amino acids. DNA of the CDR3: TGTGCCAGCAGTCTGATAGCGGGACCTAGCACAGATACGCAGTATTTT. This translates into CASSLIAGPSTDTQYF.

V is TRBV11-2 and J is TRBJ2-7, with 10 bases matching TRBD2. Germline lookup yields CDR1 SGHAT and CDR2 FQNNGV. The CDR3 runs to 15 residues. Trimming took 6 bases from V and 0 from J; bases not matched to a gene: 5. CDR3 in DNA: TGTGCCAGCAGTGGGACTAGCGCCTACTCCTACGAGCAGTACTTC. It encodes CASSGTSAYSYEQYF.

This rearrangement joins TRBV27 to TRBJ1-6, with 9 bases matching TRBD1. Looked up from germline, CDR1 is MNHEY and CDR2 is SMNVEV (reference sequence). The V gene end was trimmed by 6 bases and the J gene end by 8 bases; junction bases not matched to a gene: 8. The CDR3 loop spans 15 amino acids. Written as DNA, the CDR3 is TGTGCCAGCAGCTACAGGGGGCTAGGAGATTCACCCCTCCACTTT. It encodes CASSYRGLGDSPLHF.

The chain combines TRBV11-1 with TRBJ1-2; TRBD1 agrees at 9 bases. Germline V gene data show CDR1 as SGHAT and CDR2 as FQDESV (reference sequence). The V and J ends lost 5 bases and 4 bases, in that order; junction bases with no gene match: 11. The CDR3 loop spans 16 amino acids. The CDR3 region has the DNA TGTGCCAGCAGCCCTCGTCCCGGGACAGGGTCCTATGGCTACACCTTC. Translated: CASSPRPGTGSYGYTF.